Sequencing of this TCR beta chain was carried out in a study of PD-L1 blockade in urothelial cancer. At the level of the study: Patients commenced intravenous atezolizumab, 1,200 mg every 3 weeks, around 2014. Blood analyses occurred 3 weeks (second dose) and 6 weeks post treatment start.

Time point defined: peripheral blood 6 weeks after treatment start. The count of this clone is one. Antigen unknown. Assay used: immunoSEQ multiplex PCR; TCRdb lists only in-frame clones, some missing. The repertoire holds 50,000 to 60,000 clones, with 88% as singletons. Study observations and caveats: Where pretreatment blood TCR clonality fell below the median, better survival was predicted.

The V and J ends lost 0 bases and 4 bases, in that order; junction bases with no gene match: 4. The germline V gene encodes CDR1 LNHDA and CDR2 SQIVND (reference sequence). The CDR3 consists of 16 residues. This receptor was identified in a man aged 60 to 69 with urothelial cancer. The specimen was PBMCs, collected around atezolizumab (anti-PD-L1) treatment. The chain is built from TRBV19 and TRBJ2-5, with 11 positions matching TRBD2. CDR3 sequence reads: CASSIDRSGRGETQYF. DNA for the CDR3: TGTGCCAGTAGTATAGATCGTAGCGGGAGGGGAGAGACCCAGTACTTC.